This T cell receptor (beta chain) was sequenced in a study of T cell responses to AZD1222 COVID-19 vaccine. A note on this clone: Its cognate antigen is unknown.

Germline V gene sequence: CDR1 MNHEY, CDR2 SVGEGT. V lost 5 bases and J 10 bases, leaving 12 bases between the germline ends. This CDR3 has 13 amino acids. The study, taken as a whole, reports: Spike regions recognized by vaccine-associated CD4 TCRs spanned the protein, led by 160-218 and 743-854.

Method: immunoSEQ multiplex PCR; TCRdb's copy keeps in-frame clones and lacks some. The sample lists 80,000 to 100,000 clones, roughly 84% seen once, with about 14% in the top ten. Sequenced material: peripheral blood, taken on day 0 of AZD1222 vaccination. The chain is built from TRBV6-2 or TRBV6-3 and TRBJ1-6; D unresolved. This receptor was taken from an adult in good health. The CDR3 coding sequence is TGTGCCAGCAGTGAGGCGGTAAGATCACCCCTCCACTTT. Protein sequence: CASSEAVRSPLHF.